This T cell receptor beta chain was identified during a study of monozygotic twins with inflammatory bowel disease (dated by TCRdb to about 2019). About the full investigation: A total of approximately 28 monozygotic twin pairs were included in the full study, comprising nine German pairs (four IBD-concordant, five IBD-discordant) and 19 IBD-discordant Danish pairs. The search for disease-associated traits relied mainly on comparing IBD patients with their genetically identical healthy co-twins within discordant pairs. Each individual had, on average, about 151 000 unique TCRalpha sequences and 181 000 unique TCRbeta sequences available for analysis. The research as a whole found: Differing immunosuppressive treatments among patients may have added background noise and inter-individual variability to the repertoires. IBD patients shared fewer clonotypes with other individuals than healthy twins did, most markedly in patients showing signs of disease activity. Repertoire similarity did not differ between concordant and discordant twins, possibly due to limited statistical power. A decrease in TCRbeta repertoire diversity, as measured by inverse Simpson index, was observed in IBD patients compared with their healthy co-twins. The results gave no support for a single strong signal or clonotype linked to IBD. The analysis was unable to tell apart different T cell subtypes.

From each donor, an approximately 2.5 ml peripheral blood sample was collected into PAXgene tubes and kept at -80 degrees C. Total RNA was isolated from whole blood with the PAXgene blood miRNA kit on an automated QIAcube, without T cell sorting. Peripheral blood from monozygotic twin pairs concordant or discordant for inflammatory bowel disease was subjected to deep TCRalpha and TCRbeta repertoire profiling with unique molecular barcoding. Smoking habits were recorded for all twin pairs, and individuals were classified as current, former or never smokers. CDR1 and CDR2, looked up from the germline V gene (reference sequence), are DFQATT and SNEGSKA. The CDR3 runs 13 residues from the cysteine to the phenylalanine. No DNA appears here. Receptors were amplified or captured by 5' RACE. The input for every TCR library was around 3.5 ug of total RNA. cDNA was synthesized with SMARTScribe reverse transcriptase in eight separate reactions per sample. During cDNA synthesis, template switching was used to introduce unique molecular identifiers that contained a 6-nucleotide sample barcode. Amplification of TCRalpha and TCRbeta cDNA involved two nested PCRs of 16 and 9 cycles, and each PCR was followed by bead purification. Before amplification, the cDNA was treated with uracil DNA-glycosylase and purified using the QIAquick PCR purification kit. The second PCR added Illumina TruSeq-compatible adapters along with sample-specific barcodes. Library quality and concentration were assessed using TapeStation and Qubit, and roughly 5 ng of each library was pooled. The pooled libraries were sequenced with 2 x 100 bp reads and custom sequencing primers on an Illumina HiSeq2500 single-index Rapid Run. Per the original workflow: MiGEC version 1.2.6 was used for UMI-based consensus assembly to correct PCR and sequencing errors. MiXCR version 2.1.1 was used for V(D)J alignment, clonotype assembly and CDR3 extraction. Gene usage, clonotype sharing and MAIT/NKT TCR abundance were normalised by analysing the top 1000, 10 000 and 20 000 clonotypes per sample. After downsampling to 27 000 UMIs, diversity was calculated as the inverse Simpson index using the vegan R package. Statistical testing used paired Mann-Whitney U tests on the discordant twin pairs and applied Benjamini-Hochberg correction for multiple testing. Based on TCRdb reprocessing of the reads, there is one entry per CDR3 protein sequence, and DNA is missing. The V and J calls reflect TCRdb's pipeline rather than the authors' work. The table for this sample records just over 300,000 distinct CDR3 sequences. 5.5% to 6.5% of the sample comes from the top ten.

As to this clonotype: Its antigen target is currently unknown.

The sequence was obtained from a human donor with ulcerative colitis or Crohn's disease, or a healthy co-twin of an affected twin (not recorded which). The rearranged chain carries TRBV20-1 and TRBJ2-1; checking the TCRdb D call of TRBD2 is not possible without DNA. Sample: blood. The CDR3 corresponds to CSAGEARTDEQLF.